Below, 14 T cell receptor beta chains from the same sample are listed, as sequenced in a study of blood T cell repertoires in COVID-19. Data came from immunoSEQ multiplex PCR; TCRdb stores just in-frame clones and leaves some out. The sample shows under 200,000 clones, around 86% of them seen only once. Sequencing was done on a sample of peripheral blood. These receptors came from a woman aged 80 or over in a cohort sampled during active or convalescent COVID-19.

The CDR3 loop is CASSQDPSGTGSNQPQHF. CDR3 nucleotide sequence: TGTGCCAGCAGCCAGGACCCCTCCGGGACAGGGAGCAATCAGCCCCAGCATTTT. The chain couples TRBV4-2 to TRBJ1-5; 9 bases agree with TRBD1. Per the germline V gene, CDR1 is LGHNA and CDR2 is YNFKEQ. CDR3 length equals 18 residues. V was pared by 3 bases and J by 1 base, with 10 bases of the junction left unmatched.

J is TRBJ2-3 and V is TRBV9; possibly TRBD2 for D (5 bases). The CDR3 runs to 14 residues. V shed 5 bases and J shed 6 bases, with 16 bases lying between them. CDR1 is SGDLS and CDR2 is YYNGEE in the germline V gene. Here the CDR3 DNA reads TGTGCCAGCAGTCCCCAGGTGGGAGTTGATACGCAGTATTTT. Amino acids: CASSPQVGVDTQYF.

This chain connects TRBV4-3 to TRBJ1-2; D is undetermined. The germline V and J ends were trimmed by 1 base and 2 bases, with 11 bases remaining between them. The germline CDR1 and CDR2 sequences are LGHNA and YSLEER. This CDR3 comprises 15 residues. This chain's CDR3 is CASSQVSNSNYGYTF. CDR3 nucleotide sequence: TGCGCCAGCAGCCAAGTTTCGAACAGCAACTATGGCTACACCTTC.

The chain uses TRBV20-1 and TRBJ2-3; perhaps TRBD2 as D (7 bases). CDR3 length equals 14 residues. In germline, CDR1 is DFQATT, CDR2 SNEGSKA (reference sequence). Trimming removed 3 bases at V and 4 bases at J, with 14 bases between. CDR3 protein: CSASRGGAADTQYF. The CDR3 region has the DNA TGCAGTGCTAGTCGAGGGGGGGCGGCAGATACGCAGTATTTT.

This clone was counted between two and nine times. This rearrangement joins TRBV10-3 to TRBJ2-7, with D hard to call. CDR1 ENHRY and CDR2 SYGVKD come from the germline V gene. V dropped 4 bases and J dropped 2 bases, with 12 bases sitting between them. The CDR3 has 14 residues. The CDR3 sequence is CAISGAGSTYEQYF. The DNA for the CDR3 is TGTGCCATCAGTGGCGCAGGATCCACCTACGAGCAGTACTTC.

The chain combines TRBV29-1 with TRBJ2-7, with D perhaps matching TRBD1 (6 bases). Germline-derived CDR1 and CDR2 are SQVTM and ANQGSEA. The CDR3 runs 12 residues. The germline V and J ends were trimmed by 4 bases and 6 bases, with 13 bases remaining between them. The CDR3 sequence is CSVGHRDREQYF. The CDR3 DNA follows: TGCAGCGTTGGCCACAGGGACCGCGAGCAGTACTTC.

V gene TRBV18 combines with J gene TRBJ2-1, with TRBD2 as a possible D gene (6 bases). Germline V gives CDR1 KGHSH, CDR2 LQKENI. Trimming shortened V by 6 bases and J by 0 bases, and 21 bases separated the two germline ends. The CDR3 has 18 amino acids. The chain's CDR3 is CASSYTLGLTGSYNEQFF. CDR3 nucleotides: TGTGCCAGCTCCTACACGCTGGGACTGACCGGCTCCTACAATGAGCAGTTCTTC.

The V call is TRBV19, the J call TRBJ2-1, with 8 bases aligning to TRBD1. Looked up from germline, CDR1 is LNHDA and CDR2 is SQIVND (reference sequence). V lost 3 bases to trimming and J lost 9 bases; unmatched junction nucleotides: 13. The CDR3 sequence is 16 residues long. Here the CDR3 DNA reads TGTGCCAGTAGTATTCTTGGGACAGGCGAATTTCTTGAGCAGTTCTTC. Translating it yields CASSILGTGEFLEQFF.

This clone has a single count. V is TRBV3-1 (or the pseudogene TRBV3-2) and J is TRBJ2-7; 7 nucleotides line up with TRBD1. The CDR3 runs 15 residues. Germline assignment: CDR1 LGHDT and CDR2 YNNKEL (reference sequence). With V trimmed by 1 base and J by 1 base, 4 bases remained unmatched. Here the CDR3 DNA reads TGTGCCAGCAGCCAAGCGTGGGACAGTTCCTACGAGCAGTACTTC. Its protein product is CASSQAWDSSYEQYF.

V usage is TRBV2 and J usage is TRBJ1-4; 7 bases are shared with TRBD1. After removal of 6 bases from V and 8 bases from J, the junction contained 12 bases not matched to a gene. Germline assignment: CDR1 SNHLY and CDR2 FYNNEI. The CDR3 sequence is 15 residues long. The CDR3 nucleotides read TGTGCCAGCAGAGGTGGGACAGCCCGCGGGGAAAAACTGTTTTTT. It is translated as CASRGGTARGEKLFF.

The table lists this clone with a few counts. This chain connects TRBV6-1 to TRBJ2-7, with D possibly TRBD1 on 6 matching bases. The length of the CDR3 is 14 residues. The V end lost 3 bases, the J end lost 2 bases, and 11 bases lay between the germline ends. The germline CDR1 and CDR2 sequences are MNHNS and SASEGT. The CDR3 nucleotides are TGTGCCAGCAGTGACCCAGGGGTAGCCTACGAGCAGTACGTC. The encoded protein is CASSDPGVAYEQYV.

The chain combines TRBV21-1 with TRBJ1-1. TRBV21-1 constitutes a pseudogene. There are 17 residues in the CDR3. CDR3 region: CASSKVAGDPMNTEAFF. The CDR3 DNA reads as TGTGCCAGCAGCAAAGTTGCGGGGGACCCAATGAACACTGAAGCTTTCTTT.

The CDR3: CASNSGNTGELFF. In DNA, the CDR3 is TGTGCCAGCAATAGCGGGAACACCGGGGAGCTGTTTTTT. V usage is TRBV12-3 or TRBV12-4 and J usage is TRBJ2-2; maybe TRBD2 (6 bases). CDR3 length equals 13 residues. V was pared by 7 bases and J by 1 base, with 7 bases between.

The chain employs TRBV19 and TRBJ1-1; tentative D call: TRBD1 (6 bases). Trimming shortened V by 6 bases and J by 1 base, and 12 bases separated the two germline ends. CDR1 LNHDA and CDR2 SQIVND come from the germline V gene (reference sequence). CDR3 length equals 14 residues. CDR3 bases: TGTGCCAGTAGGACCGGGACAAAGAACACTGAAGCTTTCTTT. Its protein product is CASRTGTKNTEAFF.